The text below deals with one TCR beta chain. What it binds is unknown. After removal of 2 bases from V and 5 bases from J, the junction contained 9 bases not matched to a gene. Germline CDR1 reads MDHEN; CDR2 reads SYDVKM. This CDR3 spans 15 amino acids. PCR involved 60 Vbeta and 13 Jbeta primers. Repertoires were generated with immunoSEQ multiplex PCR, while TCRdb's copy carries only in-frame clones and drops some. The table lists more than 65,000 clones, 60% to 85% of them singletons. This specimen belongs to a study of cytomegalovirus exposure and HLA in healthy donors. Study-wide results and caveats: Most TCR sequences proved rare, with some public TCRs found in many donors. Trimming of TCR beta V- and J-genes showed a link, identified in a later analysis, to a missense DCLRE1C variant. About 87% or about 30% of the time was how often most TCR beta V segments were productive, according to an earlier analysis.

Sequenced sample: PBMCs. The sequence derives from a woman in her thirties or forties in good health and CMV-seropositive. The V gene is TRBV28, the J gene TRBJ2-7; 7 nucleotides line up with TRBD2. CDR3 sequence (DNA): TGTGCCAGCAGTTTAGCTGGCGGGAGACTGGACGAGCAGTACTTC. Its translation is CASSLAGGRLDEQYF.